This T cell receptor (beta chain) is drawn from a study of CD8 T cells in Susac syndrome. The CDR3 length is 16 residues. Germline CDR1 is SGHTA and CDR2 is FQGTGA. Trimming took 4 bases from V and 8 from J; bases not matched to a gene: 13. After extraction with the RNeasy kit, about 0.45 to 1 ug of the RNA was reverse transcribed using random hexamers. With immunoSEQ multiplex PCR, TCR beta CDR3 was amplified across 54 Vbeta and 13 Jbeta. TCRdb passed the immunoSEQ multiplex PCR reads through MiXCR, listing each CDR3 protein once. Of around 110,000 distinct CDR3 sequences listed, roughly 94% are singletons.

The chain uses TRBV7-3 and TRBJ2-1, with TRBD2 matching 8 bases. Sequenced material: CD8+ T cells from PBMCs. The TCR comes from a human donor with Susac syndrome. CDR3 region: CASSSLGGAPTDEQFF. In DNA form, the CDR3 reads TGTGCCAGCAGCTCCCTCGGGGGGGCGCCAACAGATGAGCAGTTCTTC.